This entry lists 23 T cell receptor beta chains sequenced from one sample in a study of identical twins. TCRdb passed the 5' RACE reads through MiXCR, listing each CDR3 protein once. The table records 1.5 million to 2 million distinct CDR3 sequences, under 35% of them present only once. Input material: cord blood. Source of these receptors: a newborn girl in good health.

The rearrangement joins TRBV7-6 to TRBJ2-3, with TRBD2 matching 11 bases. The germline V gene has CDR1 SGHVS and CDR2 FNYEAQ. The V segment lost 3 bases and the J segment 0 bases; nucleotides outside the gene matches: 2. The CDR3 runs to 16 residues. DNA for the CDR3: TGTGCCAGCAGCTTCGCTAGCGGGGGGAGCACAGATACGCAGTATTTT. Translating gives CASSFASGGSTDTQYF. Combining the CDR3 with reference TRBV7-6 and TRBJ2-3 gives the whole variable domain GAGVSQSPRYKVTKRGQDVALRCDPISGHVSLYWYRQALGQGPEFLTYFNYEAQQDKSGLPNDRFSAERPEGSISTLTIQRTEQRDSAMYRCASSFASGGSTDTQYFGPGTRLTVL.

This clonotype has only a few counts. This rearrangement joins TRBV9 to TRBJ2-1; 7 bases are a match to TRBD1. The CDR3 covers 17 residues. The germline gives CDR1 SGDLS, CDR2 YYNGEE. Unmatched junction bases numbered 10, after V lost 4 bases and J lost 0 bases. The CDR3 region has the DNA TGTGCCAGCAGCCCACAGGGGTGGGGGAGCTCCTACAATGAGCAGTTCTTC. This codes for CASSPQGWGSSYNEQFF.

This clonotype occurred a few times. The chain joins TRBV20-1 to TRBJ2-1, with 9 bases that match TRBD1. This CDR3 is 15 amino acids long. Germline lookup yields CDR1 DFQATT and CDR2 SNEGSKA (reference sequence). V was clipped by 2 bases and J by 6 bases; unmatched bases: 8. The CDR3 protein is CSARKGQGAPNEQFF. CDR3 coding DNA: TGCAGTGCTAGAAAGGGACAGGGAGCCCCCAATGAGCAGTTCTTC.

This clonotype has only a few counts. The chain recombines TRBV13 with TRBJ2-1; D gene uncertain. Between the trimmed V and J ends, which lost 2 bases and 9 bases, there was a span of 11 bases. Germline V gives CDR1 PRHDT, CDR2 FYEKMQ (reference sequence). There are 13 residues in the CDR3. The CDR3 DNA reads TGTGCCAGCAGCTTATCTCCCAAGGGTGAGCAGTTCTTC. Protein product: CASSLSPKGEQFF.

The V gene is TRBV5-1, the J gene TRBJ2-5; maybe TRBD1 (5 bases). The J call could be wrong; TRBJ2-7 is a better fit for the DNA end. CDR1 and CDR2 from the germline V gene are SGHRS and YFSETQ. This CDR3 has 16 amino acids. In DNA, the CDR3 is TGCGCCAGCAGCTTGGAGGGGCAGTGTCCGTACTACGAGCAGTACTTC. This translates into CASSLEGQCPYYEQYF.

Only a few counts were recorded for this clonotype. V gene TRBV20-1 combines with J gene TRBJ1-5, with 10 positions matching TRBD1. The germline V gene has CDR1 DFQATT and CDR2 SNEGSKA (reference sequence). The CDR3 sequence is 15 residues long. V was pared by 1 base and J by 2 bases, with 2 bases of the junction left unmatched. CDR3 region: CSARAGTGGNQPQHF. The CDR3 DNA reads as TGCAGTGCTAGAGCCGGGACAGGGGGCAATCAGCCCCAGCATTTT.

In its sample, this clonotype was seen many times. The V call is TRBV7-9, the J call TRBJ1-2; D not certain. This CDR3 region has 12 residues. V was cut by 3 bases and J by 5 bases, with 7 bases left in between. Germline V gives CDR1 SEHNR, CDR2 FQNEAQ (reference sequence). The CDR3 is CASSFDHYGYTF. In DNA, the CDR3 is TGTGCCAGCAGCTTTGACCATTATGGCTACACCTTC.

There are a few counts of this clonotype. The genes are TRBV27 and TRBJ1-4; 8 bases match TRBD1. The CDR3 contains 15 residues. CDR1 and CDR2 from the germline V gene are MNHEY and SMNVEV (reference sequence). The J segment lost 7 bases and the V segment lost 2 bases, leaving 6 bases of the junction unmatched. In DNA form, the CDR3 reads TGTGCCAGCAGTTTACTCGGCAGGGGGCGTGAAAAACTGTTTTTT. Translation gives CASSLLGRGREKLFF.

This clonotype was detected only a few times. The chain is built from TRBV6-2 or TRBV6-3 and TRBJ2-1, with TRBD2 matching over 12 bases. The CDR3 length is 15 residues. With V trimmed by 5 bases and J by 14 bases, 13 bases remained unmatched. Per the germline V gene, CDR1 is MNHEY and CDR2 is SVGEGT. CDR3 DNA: TGTGCCAGCAGTACCCCTAGCGGGAGGGCCTCAGAAAAGTTCTTC. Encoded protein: CASSTPSGRASEKFF.

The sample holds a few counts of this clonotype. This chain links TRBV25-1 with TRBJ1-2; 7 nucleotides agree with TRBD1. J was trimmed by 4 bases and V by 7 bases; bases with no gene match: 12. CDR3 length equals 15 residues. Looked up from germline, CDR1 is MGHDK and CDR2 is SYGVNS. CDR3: CASTELGQDIYGYTF. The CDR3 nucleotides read TGTGCCAGCACCGAACTCGGACAGGACATCTATGGCTACACCTTC.

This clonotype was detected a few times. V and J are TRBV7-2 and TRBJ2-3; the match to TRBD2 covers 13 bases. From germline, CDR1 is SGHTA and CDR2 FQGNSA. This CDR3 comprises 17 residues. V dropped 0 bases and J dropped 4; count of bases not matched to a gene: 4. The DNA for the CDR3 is TGTGCCAGCAGCTTAGCCCGGACTAGCGGGAGATCAGATACGCAGTATTTT. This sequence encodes CASSLARTSGRSDTQYF.

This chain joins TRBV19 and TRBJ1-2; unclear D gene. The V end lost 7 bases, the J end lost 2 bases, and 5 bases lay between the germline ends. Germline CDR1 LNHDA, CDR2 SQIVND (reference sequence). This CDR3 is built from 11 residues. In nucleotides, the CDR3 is TGTGCCAGTAAGGAAAACTATGGCTACACCTTC. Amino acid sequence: CASKENYGYTF.

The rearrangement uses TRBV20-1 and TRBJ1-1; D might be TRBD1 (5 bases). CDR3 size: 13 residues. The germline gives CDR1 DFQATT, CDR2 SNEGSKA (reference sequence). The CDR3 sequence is CSDPQGEVTEAFF. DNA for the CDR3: TGCAGCGACCCTCAGGGAGAGGTCACTGAAGCTTTCTTT.

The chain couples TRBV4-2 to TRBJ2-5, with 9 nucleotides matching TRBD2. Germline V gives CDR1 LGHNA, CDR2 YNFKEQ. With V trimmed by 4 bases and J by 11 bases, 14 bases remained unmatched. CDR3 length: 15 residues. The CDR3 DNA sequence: TGTGCCAGCAGCCCAAGGACTAGCGCCCTCGATGAGCAGTACTTC. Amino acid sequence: CASSPRTSALDEQYF.

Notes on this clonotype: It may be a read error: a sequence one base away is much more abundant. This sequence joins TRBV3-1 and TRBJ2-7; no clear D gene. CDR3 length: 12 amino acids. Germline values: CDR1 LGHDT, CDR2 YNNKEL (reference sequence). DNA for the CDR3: TGTACCAGCAGCCACCTCTCCTACGAGCAGTACTTC. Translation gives CTSSHLSYEQYF.

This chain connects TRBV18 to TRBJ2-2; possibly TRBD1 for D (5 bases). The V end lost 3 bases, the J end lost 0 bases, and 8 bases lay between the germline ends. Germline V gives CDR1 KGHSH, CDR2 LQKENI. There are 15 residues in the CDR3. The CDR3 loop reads CASSPLGPNTGELFF. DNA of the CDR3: TGTGCCAGCTCACCTTTGGGGCCGAACACCGGGGAGCTGTTTTTT. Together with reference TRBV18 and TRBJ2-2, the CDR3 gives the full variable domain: NAGVMQNPRHLVRRRGQEARLRCSPMKGHSHVYWYRQLPEEGLKFMVYLQKENIIDESGMPKERFSAEFPKEGPSILRIQQVVRGDSAAYFCASSPLGPNTGELFFGEGSRLTVL.

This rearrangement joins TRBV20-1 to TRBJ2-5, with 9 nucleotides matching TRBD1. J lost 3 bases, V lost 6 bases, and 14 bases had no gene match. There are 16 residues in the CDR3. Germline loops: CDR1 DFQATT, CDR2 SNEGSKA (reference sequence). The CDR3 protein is CSARRQGVPRKETQYF. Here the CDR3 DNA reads TGCAGTGCCAGAAGACAGGGGGTTCCTCGAAAAGAGACCCAGTACTTC.

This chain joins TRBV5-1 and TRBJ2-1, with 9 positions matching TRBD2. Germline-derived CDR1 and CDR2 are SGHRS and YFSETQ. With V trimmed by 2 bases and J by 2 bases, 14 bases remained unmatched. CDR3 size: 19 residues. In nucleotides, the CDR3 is TGCGCCAGCAGCTTCCTGATTAGCGGGAGTTTAGGCGCCTACAATGAGCAGTTCTTC. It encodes CASSFLISGSLGAYNEQFF.

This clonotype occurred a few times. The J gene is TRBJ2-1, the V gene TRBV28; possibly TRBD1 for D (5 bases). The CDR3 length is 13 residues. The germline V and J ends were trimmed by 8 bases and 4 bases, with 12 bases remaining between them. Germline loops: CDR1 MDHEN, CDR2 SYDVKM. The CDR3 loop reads CASYRTNYNEQFF. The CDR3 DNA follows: TGTGCCAGCTACAGGACCAATTACAATGAGCAGTTCTTC.

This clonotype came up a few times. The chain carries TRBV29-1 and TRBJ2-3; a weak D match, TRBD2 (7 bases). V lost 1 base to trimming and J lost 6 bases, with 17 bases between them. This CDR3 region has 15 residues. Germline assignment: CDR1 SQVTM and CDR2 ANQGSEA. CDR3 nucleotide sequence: TGCAGCGTTGAAGGTCGAGGGGGGGGAGGGGATACGCAGTATTTT. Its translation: CSVEGRGGGGDTQYF.

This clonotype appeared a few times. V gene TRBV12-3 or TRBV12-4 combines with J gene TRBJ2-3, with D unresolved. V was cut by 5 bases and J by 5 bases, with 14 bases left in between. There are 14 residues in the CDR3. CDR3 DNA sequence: TGTGCCAGCAGTCTGGCCCGGAGACTAGATACGCAGTATTTT. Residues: CASSLARRLDTQYF.

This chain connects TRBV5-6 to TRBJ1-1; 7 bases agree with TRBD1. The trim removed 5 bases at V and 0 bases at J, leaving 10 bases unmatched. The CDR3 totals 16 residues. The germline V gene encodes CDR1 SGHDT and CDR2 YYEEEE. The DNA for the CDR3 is TGTGCCAGCAGTTTTGTAGGGGGCGTCATGAACACTGAAGCTTTCTTT. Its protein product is CASSFVGGVMNTEAFF.

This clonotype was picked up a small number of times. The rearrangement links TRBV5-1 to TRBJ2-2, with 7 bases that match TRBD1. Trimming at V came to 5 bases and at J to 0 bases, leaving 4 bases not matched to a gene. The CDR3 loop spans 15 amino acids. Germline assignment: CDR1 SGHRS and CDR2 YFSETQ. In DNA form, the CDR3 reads TGCGCCAGCAGGAGGGACAGCGCGAACACCGGGGAGCTGTTTTTT. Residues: CASRRDSANTGELFF.